Detailed here is one TCR beta chain. Its antigen is still unknown. No base quality values were provided; no much bigger clone lies one nucleotide off. The data were obtained in a study of blood T cell repertoires in COVID-19 (dated by TCRdb to 2020 to 2021). As for the study more broadly: Samples covering the acute and convalescent phases of COVID-19 were provided by collaborators in the United States, Italy and Spain. The material from the prospective study consisted of cDNA or gDNA derived from T cells, B-cell-depleted T cells, or PBMCs. Deeply sampled blood TCRbeta repertoires from subjects exposed to, actively infected with, or recovered from COVID-19 were included in the dataset. The repertoires were released in a freely available public database meant as a resource for research on the immune response to SARS-CoV-2. Samples were obtained from the ongoing ImmuneRACE study (first 160 participants) and from about 1,300 subjects provided by 6 global collaborators. The sample metadata nearly always contained a de-identified subject ID, COVID-19 status, age in years and sex. Where available, HLA class I and class II types were obtained from metadata supplied by the sample provider rather than from assay-based typing.

The investigation overall reported the following: How much clinical and demographic metadata was included differed by source and by participant, and the metadata was provided uncurated.

The immunoSEQ Assay, a bias-controlled multiplex PCR, was used to amplify TCRbeta CDR3 regions from genomic DNA. In the original analysis: Nucleated cell counts per sample were estimated from amplification of reference gene primers within the assay. Sequence reads were collapsed and filtered to measure the absolute abundance of every unique TCRbeta CDR3 rearrangement. For each sample, productive Simpson clonality was calculated by taking the square root of Simpson's diversity index across productive rearrangements. In its TCRdb copy, this immuneACCESS table keeps in-frame sequences only and misses some clones. Where compared with another copy, unresolved V genes explain less than half of these, and the others have no known cause. D and trimming come from the DNA, and the V and J calls and clone size come from that table. The sample table contains approximately 210,000 clones; only one count was recorded for about four fifths of them. The ten largest clonotypes hold more than 8.5% of the sample.

V is reduced by 2 bases and J by 7 bases, leaving a spacing of 9 bases between them. The germline V gene supplies CDR1 SGHNT and CDR2 YENEEA. The CDR3 runs 14 residues from the cysteine to the phenylalanine. CDR3 DNA only is kept here, 42 bases in frame from base 1. Enrolling through a virtual design, the prospective study's participants ranged in age from roughly 18 to 90 years and lived across 20 to 25 United States geographic areas. In the prospective study, cohorts were assigned on the basis of participant-reported clinical history obtained from a screening survey and a study questionnaire. Each participant in the prospective study had whole blood, serum and a nasopharyngeal or oropharyngeal swab collected by mobile phlebotomists. Additional blood draws and questionnaires over an approximately 2-month period could optionally be provided by prospective study participants. Before DNA extraction, prospective study blood samples were shipped either frozen or at room temperature.

The chain is encoded by TRBV11-3 joined to TRBJ1-6, and TRBD1 may be the D gene, going by 5 matching bases. The sequenced sample consisted of PBMCs or T cells enriched from blood (not recorded which). The receptor was derived from a woman between 50 and 59 years old with acute COVID-19. The DNA sequence is TGTGCCAGCAGCTTACCGACAGCAAATTCACCCCTCCACTTT. Its coded protein is CASSLPTANSPLHF. Joined to the reference TRBV11-3 and TRBJ1-6 proteins, this CDR3 gives the full variable domain: EAGVVQSPRYKIIEKKQPVAFWCNPISGHNTLYWYLQNLGQGPELLIRYENEEAVDDSQLPKDRFSAERLKGVDSTLKIQPAELGDSAVYLCASSLPTANSPLHFGNGTRLTVT.